This TCR beta chain was obtained from a study of shared clonotypes between healthy human individuals. The naive CD8 population came from CD45RO-negative cells selected for CCR7, without terminally differentiated effector memory CD45RA+ cells. Clones were sequenced by immunoSEQ multiplex PCR, and TCRdb holds only the in-frame ones, with some missing. The sample comprises about 2 million clones, roughly 94% of which are singletons, and 1% to 1.5% rests with the top ten. V was cut by 1 base and J by 3 bases, with 11 bases left in between. Germline V gene sequence: CDR1 GTSNPN, CDR2 SVGIG (reference sequence). CDR3 length: 14 residues.

The TCR sequence derives from a man between 18 and 29 years old in good health. The chain couples TRBV30 to TRBJ2-3; D unresolved. The sample taken for sequencing was naive CD8+ T cells sorted from blood. The CDR3 coding sequence is TGTGCCTGGAGTGAATTGTCCGGGACAGATACGCAGTATTTT. Translation: CAWSELSGTDTQYF.